This T cell receptor beta chain originates from a study of Ad26.COV2.S vaccination and SARS-CoV-2 variants listed by TCRdb under 2021. Study-level background: Donors in the vaccine arm were drawn from COV1001, a multicentre, randomized, double-blind, placebo-controlled phase I-IIa trial testing Ad26.COV2.S in healthy adults. Ad26.COV2.S was administered intramuscularly at a dose of 5x10^10 or 1x10^11 viral particles, either as one shot or as two shots given 56 days apart. TCRbeta repertoire sequencing served as the tool for gauging how specific and how broad the SARS-CoV-2-reactive T cell receptors were following Ad26.COV2.S vaccination. The TCR-sequenced set comprised around 30 samples: roughly 19 Ad26.COV2.S vaccine recipients, 5 placebo recipients and 8 SARS-CoV-2 convalescent individuals. Participants in the trial were split at random into five groups of five each, receiving low-dose or high-dose Ad26.COV2.S once or twice, or else placebo on both occasions. Investigators did not know the trial group allocation while performing experiments and assessing outcomes. Study-wide conclusions, independent of this receptor: The authors noted that the TCR breadth and depth analyses may have underestimated total T cell responses. The study was not powered to compare responses between vaccine doses or regimens. Ad26.COV2.S recipients had higher spike-specific TCR breadth than placebo recipients (P = 0.0014). After vaccination, spike-specific CD8+ and CD4+ T cell responses were reported to show substantial breadth. Non-spike TCR breadth was comparable between vaccine and placebo recipients, consistent with the vaccine containing only spike.

The sample's treatment or condition label, decoded: around 19 received Ad26.COV2.S at low or high dose, single or two shots; 5 received placebo; per-sample allocation not given. Repertoires of vaccine and placebo recipients were sequenced from samples collected on day 63 after the first injection. In Cohort 1b, more than 20 adults aged 18-55 years were enrolled at a single site in Boston, USA, between 29 July and 7 August 2020. Ad26.COV2.S consisted of a replication-incompetent adenovirus type 26 vector by which a prefusion-stabilized SARS-CoV-2 spike protein from the original Wuhan strain was expressed. On this clone itself: Its specific antigen is unknown. No much larger clonotype is one base removed from it; base qualities were not supplied.

Trimming costs V 3 bases and J 3 bases, and their ends lie 18 bases apart. The CDR3, cysteine through phenylalanine, is 17 amino acids long. Just the 51-base CDR3 DNA is kept, in frame starting at base 1. The germline V gene sets CDR1 to SGHDT and CDR2 to YYEEEE. The immunoSEQ Assay was used to sequence TCRbeta CDR3 regions. After extraction, genomic DNA underwent amplification by bias-controlled multiplex PCR, followed by high-throughput sequencing. Per the original workflow: Collapsing and filtering of sequences were performed to quantify the absolute abundance of each unique TCRbeta CDR3 region. T cell fraction was estimated by normalizing TCRbeta template counts to usable DNA, which was measured by amplifying reference genes present in all nucleated cells. Repertoire TCRs were annotated as SARS-CoV-2-specific by exact matching of V gene, CDR3 amino acid sequence and J gene to a known reactive TCR set. The reference SARS-CoV-2 TCR set was derived from MIRA and filtered for enrichment in COVID-19-positive ImmuneCODE repertoires, a step that removed public or cross-reactive TCRs. Drawing on the MIRA antigens, annotated TCRs were analysed further at the level of specific ORF or position within ORF. Depth was the summed frequency of annotated unique rearrangements, while breadth was defined as annotated unique rearrangements over total unique productive rearrangements. TCR breadth was compared between groups using two-sided Wilcoxon rank-sum tests. Drawn from immuneACCESS, this table holds only the in-frame rearrangements with V and J called that TCRdb kept. Clones are partly lost; checked studies trace under half to an unresolved V gene and leave the rest unexplained. V and J calls and clone size follow that table, whereas D and trimming were derived from the DNA. This sample comprises roughly 390,000 clones, less than 90% of them detected only once. Roughly 3.2% of the sample lies in the top ten.

Sequenced material: peripheral blood, taken in a trial of Ad26.COV2.S vaccine versus placebo. This sequence uses TRBV5-6 and TRBJ2-2; the D region may be TRBD1 or TRBD2, each matching 5 bases equally. The clonotype was recovered from a person between 18 and 60 years old who received the Ad26.COV2.S COVID-19 vaccine or a placebo. The bases are TGTGCCAGCAGCTCTATTTCCGGGAAAGGGGACACCGGGGAGCTGTTTTTT. Its translation reads: CASSSISGKGDTGELFF.